In this sample, the clone carrying this T cell receptor beta chain turned up a few times. Germline values: CDR1 DFQATT, CDR2 SNEGSKA (reference sequence). The trim removed 0 bases at V and 5 bases at J, leaving 4 bases unmatched. This CDR3 is built from 15 residues. A second PCR, run for about 7 to 11 cycles, used a sample-barcoded 5' primer plus a J-beta primer mix. Each CDR3 protein is one row after TCRdb ran MiXCR on the 5' RACE reads. This table holds approximately 1,000,000 distinct CDR3 sequences, 45% found once. Donor samples were obtained from healthy Caucasian individuals from Russia, aged 6 to 90. The sample is drawn from a study of blood T cells in healthy people across ages.

J is TRBJ1-6 and V is TRBV20-1; 7 bases line up with TRBD1. The sequenced material came from blood. The clonotype originates from a woman in her fifties or sixties in good health. The CDR3 loop is CSARDSTGHNSPLHF. In DNA form, the CDR3 reads TGCAGTGCTAGAGACTCGACAGGGCATAATTCACCCCTCCACTTT.